This entry lists 7 T cell receptor beta chains sequenced from one sample in a study of tissue T cells after allogeneic stem cell transplantation. Repertoires were generated with immunoSEQ multiplex PCR, while TCRdb's copy carries only in-frame clones and drops some. Among about 1,200 clones listed, roughly 44% were seen once. This material consisted of esophageal tissue, taken at autopsy. These receptors were taken from a female patient aged 40 to 70 with steroid-refractory graft-versus-host disease after an allogeneic stem cell transplant. Some T cells may arise from the graft donor.

In this sample, this clone is medium-sized. V is TRBV5-1 and J is TRBJ2-7; D is unclear. Trimming stripped 4 bases from V and 9 bases from J, with 23 bases between. Per germline, CDR1 SGHRS and CDR2 YFSETQ. The CDR3 spans 15 residues. The CDR3 nucleotides are TGCGCCAGCAGCCCCGGACCGTCCTCGACGTGGGGGCAGTACTTC. Its protein product is CASSPGPSSTWGQYF.

The chain couples TRBV18 to TRBJ2-3; D perhaps matches TRBD1 (6 bases). The ends were cut back, 3 bases at V and 1 base at J, with 11 bases in the middle. The CDR3 contains 15 residues. From germline, CDR1 is KGHSH and CDR2 LQKENI. CDR3 in DNA: TGTGCCAGCTCACCCCTAGGGGGAGGCACAGATACGCAGTATTTT. This encodes CASSPLGGGTDTQYF. The variable domain in full, with the rest retrieved from reference TRBV18 and TRBJ2-3, is NAGVMQNPRHLVRRRGQEARLRCSPMKGHSHVYWYRQLPEEGLKFMVYLQKENIIDESGMPKERFSAEFPKEGPSILRIQQVVRGDSAAYFCASSPLGGGTDTQYFGPGTRLTVL.

This clone is large (0.1 to 1%) by share. The chain recombines TRBV7-2 with TRBJ1-3; no clear D gene. In germline, CDR1 is SGHTA, CDR2 FQGNSA. This CDR3 comprises 13 residues. V lost 4 bases to trimming and J lost 4 bases, with 8 bases between them. In nucleotides, the CDR3 is TGTGCCAGCAGCTCAGGTCCGGGAAACACCATATATTTT. Protein product: CASSSGPGNTIYF.

In this sample, this clone turned up a few times. The chain links TRBV27 to TRBJ2-5, with D possibly being TRBD1 (6 bases). This CDR3 has 13 residues. The V gene lost 6 bases and the J gene lost 5 bases, with 13 bases spanning the gap. CDR1 is MNHEY and CDR2 is SMNVEV in the germline V gene (reference sequence). The CDR3 sequence: CASRQGNRETQYF. The DNA for the CDR3 is TGTGCCAGCAGACAGGGAAATAGGGAGACCCAGTACTTC.

Only a few counts were recorded for this clone. The genes are TRBV7-2 and TRBJ1-1, with 7 bases aligning to TRBD1. V lost 5 bases and J lost 4; bases outside the gene matches: 10. CDR1 and CDR2 from the germline V gene are SGHTA and FQGNSA. The CDR3 loop spans 15 amino acids. CDR3 coding DNA: TGTGCCAGCAGCGGGGGGGGAGGGGGCGGCACTGAAGCTTTCTTT. Translation gives CASSGGGGGGTEAFF.

The chain has TRBV7-2 and TRBJ1-2, with D possibly TRBD1 on 5 matching bases. The CDR3 has 14 residues. Trimming shortened V by 0 bases and J by 2 bases, and 7 bases separated the two germline ends. Germline-derived CDR1 and CDR2 are SGHTA and FQGNSA. This chain's CDR3 is CASSLAGGNYGYTF. CDR3 DNA: TGTGCCAGCAGCTTAGCGGGGGGGAACTATGGCTACACCTTC.

The CDR3 coding sequence is TGTGCCAGCAGCCAGAGGGGAGGCCAAGAGACCCAGTACTTC. This translates into CASSQRGGQETQYF. The V call is TRBV3-1 (or the pseudogene TRBV3-2), the J call TRBJ2-5, with a possible D match to TRBD2 (6 bases). CDR3 size: 14 residues. Germline V gene data show CDR1 as LGHDT and CDR2 as YNNKEL (reference sequence). The germline V and J ends were trimmed by 3 bases and 1 base, with 9 bases remaining between them.